One and the same sample provided the 23 T cell receptor beta chains below, sequenced in a study of blood T cell repertoires in COVID-19. Profiled with immunoSEQ multiplex PCR; TCRdb holds only in-frame clones, not every one. The data show roughly 220,000 clones, with roughly 85% seen just once and 2.2% held by the top ten. Specimen: peripheral blood. These receptors all come from a young man who had recovered from COVID-19.

The rearrangement joins TRBV2 to TRBJ2-3; weak D call: TRBD2 (7 bases). CDR1 is SNHLY and CDR2 is FYNNEI in the germline V gene. The germline V and J ends were trimmed by 11 bases and 6 bases, with 12 bases remaining between them. The CDR3 has 11 amino acids. The CDR3 coding sequence is TGTGCCCGTCGGGGGGCGGATACGCAGTATTTT. Translating gives CARRGADTQYF.

The J gene is TRBJ2-7, the V gene TRBV7-9; 9 bases agree with TRBD1. The CDR3 runs 14 residues. CDR1 and CDR2 (germline): SEHNR, FQNEAQ (reference sequence). Trimming removed 5 bases from V and 5 bases from J; junction bases left unmatched: 7. The CDR3 reads CASSPGQGFHEQYF. CDR3 in DNA: TGTGCCAGCAGCCCAGGACAGGGGTTCCACGAGCAGTACTTC.

The chain joins TRBV5-8 to TRBJ2-3, with a tentative D call TRBD2 (7 bases). V was cut by 0 bases and J by 3 bases, with 11 bases left in between. CDR3 length: 15 amino acids. Germline V gene data show CDR1 as SGHTS and CDR2 as YDEGEE. CDR3 amino acids: CASSLDGGATDTQYF. CDR3 coding DNA: TGTGCCAGCAGCTTGGATGGGGGGGCAACAGATACGCAGTATTTT.

This chain connects TRBV6-2 or TRBV6-3 to TRBJ2-3; tentatively, D is TRBD2 (6 bases). Germline V gene sequence: CDR1 MNHEY, CDR2 SVGEGT. The V gene lost 2 bases and the J gene lost 6 bases, with 15 bases spanning the gap. The CDR3 extends over 15 amino acids. DNA of the CDR3: TGTGCCAGCAGTTACCTCGGGGGAAAATTGGATACGCAGTATTTT. Amino acids: CASSYLGGKLDTQYF.

With regard to this clone: The sample has other DNA sequences that encode this CDR3 too. The chain is built from TRBV30 and TRBJ1-1, with a tentative D call TRBD1 (5 bases). Germline CDR1 and CDR2: GTSNPN and SVGIG (reference sequence). The germline V and J ends were trimmed by 0 bases and 3 bases, with 8 bases remaining between them. The CDR3 consists of 13 residues. CDR3: CAWSVRGDTEAFF. As DNA, the CDR3 is TGTGCCTGGAGTGTAAGGGGTGACACTGAAGCTTTCTTT.

V gene TRBV7-2 combines with J gene TRBJ2-1; 11 bases map to TRBD2. The V segment lost 1 base and the J segment 5 bases; nucleotides outside the gene matches: 4. Germline V gene lookup returns CDR1 SGHTA and CDR2 FQGNSA. CDR3 length: 16 residues. The CDR3 here is CASSLVSGGAHNEQFF. In DNA form, the CDR3 reads TGTGCCAGCAGCTTAGTTAGCGGGGGGGCTCACAATGAGCAGTTCTTC.

This sequence joins TRBV7-2 and TRBJ2-7; D unresolved. The CDR3 runs to 12 residues. The germline V gene has CDR1 SGHTA and CDR2 FQGNSA. Trimming removed 2 bases from V and 2 bases from J, with 4 bases in between. CDR3 loop: CASSLLAYEQYF. DNA of the CDR3: TGTGCCAGCAGCTTACTTGCCTACGAGCAGTACTTC.

The table lists this clone with a count of one. V gene TRBV3-1 (or the pseudogene TRBV3-2) combines with J gene TRBJ1-2; 7 bases agree with TRBD1. Germline V gene sequence: CDR1 LGHDT, CDR2 YNNKEL (reference sequence). The CDR3 extends over 17 amino acids. V shed 2 bases, J shed 4 bases, and the junction held 13 bases outside the gene matches. CDR3 DNA sequence: TGTGCCAGCAGCCAACTAAGATCACCGGGGACAGTCTATGGCTACACCTTC. Translating gives CASSQLRSPGTVYGYTF.

The chain recombines TRBV7-2 with TRBJ1-5, with 11 bases identical to TRBD1. Germline V gene lookup returns CDR1 SGHTA and CDR2 FQGNSA. The CDR3 extends over 14 amino acids. Germline trimming cut 4 bases from V and 6 bases from J; bases unmatched to any gene: 2. The CDR3 here is CASSWGQGGQPQHF. CDR3 in DNA: TGTGCCAGCAGCTGGGGACAGGGGGGTCAGCCCCAGCATTTT. The whole variable domain, filled in from reference TRBV7-2 and TRBJ1-5, reads GAGVSQSPSNKVTEKGKDVELRCDPISGHTALYWYRQSLGQGLEFLIYFQGNSAPDKSGLPSDRFSAERTGGSVSTLTIQRTQQEDSAVYLCASSWGQGGQPQHFGDGTRLSIL.

This chain links TRBV5-4 with TRBJ2-7; TRBD2 agrees at 7 bases. After removal of 0 bases from V and 5 bases from J, the junction contained 2 bases not matched to a gene. The CDR3 is made up of 13 amino acids. CDR1 is SGHNT and CDR2 is YYREEE in the germline V gene (reference sequence). The DNA of the CDR3 is TGTGCCAGCAGCTTGGTCCTAGCGGACGAGCAGTACTTC. This encodes CASSLVLADEQYF.

The V and J genes are TRBV4-1 and TRBJ2-3, with 8 bases that match TRBD1. This CDR3 is built from 15 residues. Germline V gives CDR1 MGHRA, CDR2 YSYEKL. The V gene end was trimmed by 4 bases and the J gene end by 0 bases; junction bases not matched to a gene: 3. DNA for the CDR3: TGCGCCAGCAGCCCAGGGACAGGTAGCACAGATACGCAGTATTTT. Translated, it gives CASSPGTGSTDTQYF.

J is TRBJ1-1 and V is TRBV7-2; no firm D call. Germline V gene sequence: CDR1 SGHTA, CDR2 FQGNSA. This CDR3 contains 13 residues. V gave up 0 bases and J gave up 5 bases, with 7 bases separating them. The CDR3, as DNA: TGTGCCAGCAGCTTAGCGGGGAGGACTGAAGCTTTCTTT. Translating it yields CASSLAGRTEAFF.

J is TRBJ1-5 and V is TRBV19; D not resolved. The CDR3 totals 16 residues. V was shortened by 7 bases and J by 2 bases, with 18 bases between the two germline ends. CDR1 is LNHDA, CDR2 SQIVND, per germline (reference sequence). CDR3 amino acids: CASKPDPPQGNQPQHF. For the CDR3, the DNA is TGTGCCAGTAAGCCCGACCCGCCGCAGGGCAATCAGCCCCAGCATTTT.

The chain links TRBV7-7 to TRBJ2-2; 10 nucleotides align to TRBD2. After removal of 5 bases from V and 5 bases from J, the junction contained 11 bases not matched to a gene. The CDR3 extends over 17 amino acids. Germline CDR1 reads SSHAT; CDR2 reads FNYEAQ (reference sequence). The CDR3 loop reads CASSPPVAGGWTGELFF. Written as DNA, the CDR3 is TGTGCCAGCAGCCCCCCGGTAGCGGGGGGTTGGACCGGGGAGCTGTTTTTT.

V and J are TRBV2 and TRBJ2-7; TRBD2 aligns across 13 bases. The CDR3 totals 15 residues. J was trimmed by 2 bases and V by 8 bases; bases with no gene match: 6. In germline, CDR1 is SNHLY, CDR2 FYNNEI. CDR3 sequence reads: CASRTSGGATYEQYF. The DNA for the CDR3 is TGTGCCAGCCGGACTAGCGGGGGAGCAACCTACGAGCAGTACTTC.

This sequence joins TRBV10-1 and TRBJ2-7; D unresolved. This CDR3 is built from 13 residues. Trimming took 0 bases from V and 5 from J, leaving 8 bases between them. CDR1 WNHNN and CDR2 SYGVQD come from the germline V gene (reference sequence). This CDR3 is CASSESTPHEQYF. The CDR3 region has the DNA TGCGCCAGCAGTGAGTCGACTCCGCACGAGCAGTACTTC.

This sequence joins TRBV27 and TRBJ2-5; a weak D match, TRBD1 (5 bases). V was shortened by 9 bases and J by 1 base, with 12 bases between the two germline ends. Looked up from germline, CDR1 is MNHEY and CDR2 is SMNVEV (reference sequence). This CDR3 has 13 amino acids. The CDR3 region is CASGATFQETQYF. The CDR3 nucleotides read TGTGCCAGTGGGGCGACTTTCCAAGAGACCCAGTACTTC.

The chain is built from TRBV24-1 and TRBJ1-5; 10 bases match TRBD1. The V gene end was trimmed by 3 bases and the J gene end by 4 bases; junction bases not matched to a gene: 8. Germline CDR1 is KGHDR and CDR2 is SFDVKD. The CDR3 is 17 amino acids. This CDR3 reads CATSDAGTGELNQPQHF. Written as DNA, the CDR3 is TGTGCCACCAGTGATGCCGGGACAGGGGAACTTAATCAGCCCCAGCATTTT.

The chain carries TRBV11-3 and TRBJ2-1; 9 nucleotides agree with TRBD2. V gave up 3 bases and J gave up 5 bases; unmatched junction bases: 5. CDR1 and CDR2 from the germline V gene are SGHNT and YENEEA. The CDR3 consists of 15 residues. As DNA, the CDR3 is TGTGCCAGCAGCTTCTCTAGCGGGGAACACAATGAGCAGTTCTTC. Its protein product is CASSFSSGEHNEQFF.

The CDR3 region is CASKGAGYGYTF. CDR3 nucleotide sequence: TGCGCCAGCAAAGGGGCTGGGTATGGCTACACCTTC. This rearrangement joins TRBV5-1 to TRBJ1-2, with D perhaps TRBD1 (5 bases). The V end was cut by 6 bases, the J end by 5 bases, with 11 bases between. Germline assignment: CDR1 SGHRS and CDR2 YFSETQ. This CDR3 contains 12 residues.

This chain links TRBV5-4 with TRBJ2-3, with D maybe TRBD1 (6 bases). V was shortened by 4 bases and J by 0 bases, with 12 bases between the two germline ends. Germline V gene lookup returns CDR1 SGHNT and CDR2 YYREEE (reference sequence). The CDR3 has 15 amino acids. The CDR3 loop is CASSLERGSTDTQYF. Here the CDR3 DNA reads TGTGCCAGCAGCCTGGAGAGGGGGAGCACAGATACGCAGTATTTT.

This chain joins TRBV5-1 and TRBJ1-1, with unresolved D. The CDR3 extends over 13 amino acids. V was clipped by 4 bases and J by 3 bases, with 10 bases between them. Germline V CDR1 and CDR2: SGHRS, YFSETQ. The CDR3 DNA is TGCGCCAGCAGCACTTATTCTGACACTGAAGCTTTCTTT. This encodes CASSTYSDTEAFF.

The CDR3, as DNA: TGCGCCAGCAGCATCCGGACAGGATTTAACTATGGCTACACCTTC. It translates to CASSIRTGFNYGYTF. V and J are TRBV5-1 and TRBJ1-2; 7 bases line up with TRBD1. CDR1 and CDR2 from the germline V gene are SGHRS and YFSETQ. This CDR3 is built from 15 residues. The ends lost 4 bases at V and 1 base at J; junction bases unmatched: 7.